This record concerns one T cell receptor (beta chain) sequence. Its cognate antigen has yet to be identified. No per-base quality is available; no much larger clone lies one base away. The data stem from a study of blood T cell repertoires in COVID-19 (dated by TCRdb to about 2020). Describing the broader study: Samples covering the acute and convalescent phases of COVID-19 were provided by collaborators in the United States, Italy and Spain. The material from the prospective study consisted of cDNA or gDNA derived from T cells, B-cell-depleted T cells, or PBMCs. The dataset comprised deeply sampled blood TCRbeta repertoires from subjects exposed to, actively infected with, or recovered from COVID-19. The repertoires were made available in a free public database intended to serve as a resource for research on the immune response to SARS-CoV-2. Samples came from the ongoing ImmuneRACE study (first 160 participants) plus 1,254 subjects from 6 global collaborators. A de-identified subject ID, COVID-19 status, age in years and sex were almost always included in the sample metadata. Where available, HLA class I and class II types were taken from metadata supplied by the sample provider and were not determined by assay-based typing.

In Seattle, one collaborating source enrolled patients while the infection was active and tracked those patients longitudinally over the course of disease. Collaborating institutions collected whole blood in K2EDTA tubes following their own protocols. For TCRbeta analysis, collaborators shipped samples as frozen whole blood, isolated PBMCs, or DNA extracted from either of those sample types. The immunoSEQ Assay, a bias-controlled multiplex PCR, was used to amplify TCRbeta CDR3 regions from genomic DNA. In the source study's methods: The number of nucleated cells in each sample was estimated by amplification of reference gene primers within the assay. To quantify the absolute abundance of each unique TCRbeta CDR3 rearrangement, sequence reads were collapsed and filtered. For each sample, productive Simpson clonality was calculated by taking the square root of Simpson's diversity index across productive rearrangements. TCRdb holds this immuneACCESS table with in-frame rearrangements only. Some clones are missing; in checked studies, unresolved V genes explain under half, and the rest has no known cause. V and J calls and clone size come straight from that table; D and trimming were deduced from the DNA. The sample profile shows about 160,000 clones; around nine tenths of them were found once. Clones ranked in the top ten supply about a tenth of the sample.

Trimming takes 4 bases from V and 6 bases from J, and the germline ends sit 7 bases apart. Taken from cysteine to phenylalanine, the CDR3 has 11 residues. CDR3 DNA only is kept here, 33 bases in frame from base 1. The germline V gene sets CDR1 to SGHTS and CDR2 to YDEGEE. Study-wide findings and limitations: How much clinical and demographic metadata was included differed by source and by participant, and the metadata was provided uncurated.

Sequencing used peripheral blood. In this chain, TRBV5-8 is recombined with TRBJ1-1; no D gene is confidently identified. This TCR was sampled from a woman in her seventies with COVID-19, enrolled during active disease. For the CDR3, the sequence is CASSPVAEAFF. DNA sequence: TGTGCCAGCAGCCCAGTGGCTGAAGCTTTCTTT.